A single sample gave rise to the 23 T cell receptor beta chains below, sequenced in a study of T-cell memory formation after mild COVID-19. One entry per CDR3 protein, called by TCRdb with MiXCR from the 5' RACE reads. This table has 150,000 to 200,000 distinct CDR3 sequences, 31% appearing once. Sequences were obtained from PBMCs or a T cell subset sorted from them (not recorded which). The receptors were sampled from an adult woman who had mild COVID-19 (a few samples of this study predate the infection). Cell type and time point are not known.

Only a few counts were recorded for this clonotype. V and J are TRBV20-1 and TRBJ2-7, with 15 bases that match TRBD2. V was clipped by 6 bases and J by 4 bases; unmatched bases: 7. Germline assignment: CDR1 DFQATT and CDR2 SNEGSKA (reference sequence). This CDR3 is 15 amino acids long. The CDR3 sequence: CSARTSGRAGYEQYF. The CDR3 coding sequence is TGCAGTGCCAGGACTAGCGGGAGGGCCGGGTACGAGCAGTACTTC.

This clonotype has just a few counts. Mismatch with germline at one junction end may stem from a read error. The rearrangement joins TRBV20-1 to TRBJ2-3; 9 nucleotides line up with TRBD2. This CDR3 region has 14 residues. The V gene's germline CDR1 is DFQATT and CDR2 SNEGSKA (reference sequence). CDR3 in amino acids: CSAPPGLAPDTQYF. In DNA form, the CDR3 reads TGCAGTGCCCCTCCGGGACTAGCTCCAGACACGCAGTATTTT.

The chain carries TRBV25-1 and TRBJ1-1, with D possibly being TRBD1 (5 bases). From germline, CDR1 is MGHDK and CDR2 SYGVNS. Trimming removed 5 bases from V and 1 base from J, with 11 bases in between. This CDR3 region has 14 residues. The CDR3 DNA follows: TGTGCCAGCAGTCACAAGGGGTGGAACACTGAAGCTTTCTTT. It specifies CASSHKGWNTEAFF.

This clonotype appeared a few times. The V and J genes are TRBV7-9 and TRBJ2-1, with unresolved D. Per germline, CDR1 SEHNR and CDR2 FQNEAQ (reference sequence). The V gene lost 0 bases and the J gene lost 4 bases, with 10 bases spanning the gap. This CDR3 contains 15 residues. The CDR3 sequence: CASSLAILTYNEQFF. The CDR3 nucleotides are TGTGCCAGCAGCTTAGCGATATTAACGTACAATGAGCAGTTCTTC.

The chain carries TRBV2 and TRBJ2-5, with 12 bases identical to TRBD2. V trimming: 3 bases; J trimming: 4 bases; junction bases outside the gene matches: 9. The CDR3 is 17 amino acids. The germline V gene encodes CDR1 SNHLY and CDR2 FYNNEI. The CDR3 DNA reads TGTGCCAGCAGTGATACTAGCGGGGGGCCTCTGGTAGAGACCCAGTACTTC. Amino acid sequence: CASSDTSGGPLVETQYF.

This clonotype came up a few times. This chain joins TRBV18 and TRBJ2-1, with D perhaps matching TRBD1 or TRBD2 (6 bases each). Per the germline V gene, CDR1 is KGHSH and CDR2 is LQKENI. Deletions cut 2 bases from V and 4 bases from J, with 12 bases between. CDR3 length: 15 amino acids. In DNA, the CDR3 is TGTGCCAGCTCACCAGCCCAGGGGAGGTACAATGAGCAGTTCTTC. Translating it yields CASSPAQGRYNEQFF.

In this sample, this clonotype turned up a few times. The J gene is TRBJ2-1, the V gene TRBV19, with no clear D. V lost 5 bases and J lost 10, with 9 bases in between. This CDR3 spans 11 amino acids. CDR1 is LNHDA and CDR2 is SQIVND in the germline V gene (reference sequence). The CDR3 loop reads CASSFGREQFF. For the CDR3, the DNA is TGTGCCAGTAGTTTCGGACGGGAGCAGTTCTTC.

V gene TRBV27 combines with J gene TRBJ1-5; D ambiguous. Deletions cut 5 bases from V and 1 base from J, with 12 bases between. The CDR3 is 15 residues long. The germline gives CDR1 MNHEY, CDR2 SMNVEV (reference sequence). This chain's CDR3 is CASSPSILSNQPQHF. The CDR3 coding sequence is TGTGCCAGCAGTCCCAGTATCCTAAGCAATCAGCCCCAGCATTTT.

V is TRBV7-3 and J is TRBJ2-1; 7 nucleotides match TRBD2. The J segment lost 7 bases and the V segment lost 8 bases, leaving 14 bases of the junction unmatched. Per germline, CDR1 SGHTA and CDR2 FQGTGA. This CDR3 contains 15 residues. The CDR3 region is CASSSSAGVRNEQFF. CDR3 bases: TGTGCCAGCTCGTCGAGCGCGGGGGTTAGGAATGAGCAGTTCTTC.

This clonotype showed up just a few times. This rearrangement joins TRBV27 to TRBJ1-6; D not certain. This CDR3 comprises 13 residues. Germline-derived CDR1 and CDR2 are MNHEY and SMNVEV (reference sequence). With 4 bases removed from V and 10 bases from J, the gap between germline ends came to 11 bases. The CDR3 spells CASSSRAWSPLHF. CDR3 bases: TGTGCCAGCAGTTCACGTGCCTGGTCACCCCTCCACTTT.

This sequence joins TRBV20-1 and TRBJ2-1; 14 bases match TRBD2. Germline CDR1 DFQATT, CDR2 SNEGSKA (reference sequence). The CDR3 totals 17 residues. The ends lost 5 bases at V and 0 bases at J; junction bases unmatched: 6. CDR3 sequence reads: CSAPGTSGGRSYNEQFF. DNA of the CDR3: TGCAGTGCTCCCGGGACTAGCGGGGGCCGCTCCTACAATGAGCAGTTCTTC.

The genes are TRBV7-6 and TRBJ2-2; D remains unclear. Germline CDR1 and CDR2: SGHVS and FNYEAQ. This CDR3 spans 13 amino acids. The V gene lost 4 bases and the J gene lost 8 bases, with 11 bases spanning the gap. CDR3 coding DNA: TGTGCCAGCAGCTCTCCGACATCAGGGGAGCTGTTTTTT. Residues: CASSSPTSGELFF.

The DNA of the CDR3 is TGTGCCAGCAGCCGACTCTGGGGACTAGGGGGCAATGAGCAGTTCTTC. It specifies CASSRLWGLGGNEQFF. V and J are TRBV3-1 and TRBJ2-1; 8 bases are a match to TRBD2. Unmatched junction bases numbered 11, after V lost 4 bases and J lost 6 bases. From germline, CDR1 is LGHDT and CDR2 YNNKEL (reference sequence). This CDR3 is 16 amino acids long.

This clonotype came up many times. V is TRBV7-3 and J is TRBJ1-6; D is unclear. This CDR3 comprises 19 residues. Germline CDR1 SGHTA, CDR2 FQGTGA. V lost 9 bases and J 0 bases, leaving 24 bases between the germline ends. CDR3 coding DNA: TGTGCCAGAAATGGGTGGAACAGCCACTCCAGCTCCTATAATTCACCCCTCCACTTT. Its protein product is CARNGWNSHSSSYNSPLHF.

The rearrangement joins TRBV20-1 to TRBJ1-2; perhaps TRBD1 as D (5 bases). The CDR3 is made up of 14 amino acids. Trimming shortened V by 3 bases and J by 9 bases, and 20 bases separated the two germline ends. CDR1 and CDR2 from the germline V gene are DFQATT and SNEGSKA (reference sequence). The CDR3: CSASSRATFPSYTF. The CDR3 nucleotides are TGCAGTGCTAGCAGCAGGGCTACTTTCCCCAGCTACACCTTC.

The V and J genes are TRBV7-6 and TRBJ2-3; D gene ambiguous. The CDR3 runs to 15 residues. Trimming took 5 bases from V and 2 from J, leaving 14 bases between them. CDR1 SGHVS and CDR2 FNYEAQ come from the germline V gene. CDR3: CASSLTPDTTDTQYF. The DNA of the CDR3 is TGTGCCAGCAGCCTAACCCCCGACACCACAGATACGCAGTATTTT.

This clonotype came up a few times. This chain links TRBV4-1 with TRBJ2-7; 9 bases map to TRBD1. Germline CDR1 MGHRA, CDR2 YSYEKL. The CDR3 has 14 amino acids. V was clipped by 4 bases and J by 3 bases; unmatched bases: 4. CDR3 residues: CASSLRDRDYEQYF. As DNA, the CDR3 is TGCGCCAGCAGCCTCCGGGACAGGGACTACGAGCAGTACTTC.

V usage is TRBV12-3 or TRBV12-4 and J usage is TRBJ2-5; D perhaps matches TRBD1 (5 bases). This CDR3 comprises 14 residues. V lost 6 bases, J lost 1 base, and 12 bases lay in between. The CDR3 protein is CASRTEISQETQYF. The CDR3 DNA sequence: TGTGCCAGCAGGACAGAGATAAGCCAAGAGACCCAGTACTTC.

V and J are TRBV6-1 and TRBJ2-7; 8 bases are a match to TRBD1. Per germline, CDR1 MNHNS and CDR2 SASEGT. After removal of 3 bases from V and 2 bases from J, the junction contained 15 bases not matched to a gene. The CDR3 is 18 residues long. The CDR3 region is CASSDSVAKGDRTYEQYF. The CDR3 nucleotides are TGTGCCAGCAGTGATTCAGTCGCGAAGGGGGACAGGACCTACGAGCAGTACTTC.

This clonotype was observed a few times. This chain joins TRBV7-6 and TRBJ2-3; 8 bases agree with TRBD1. CDR1 is SGHVS, CDR2 FNYEAQ, per germline. This CDR3 has 16 amino acids. V gave up 4 bases and J gave up 2 bases; unmatched junction bases: 8. The CDR3 protein is CASSSSPGQVTDTQYF. For the CDR3, the DNA is TGTGCCAGCAGCTCTTCACCGGGACAGGTCACAGATACGCAGTATTTT.

The genes are TRBV15 and TRBJ1-1, with 8 positions matching TRBD1. This CDR3 contains 16 residues. CDR1 LNHNV and CDR2 YYDKDF come from the germline V gene (reference sequence). V shed 0 bases and J 11 bases; nucleotides not matched to a gene: 14. The CDR3 loop reads CATSRDYGQGSEGAFF. The CDR3 coding sequence is TGTGCCACCAGCAGAGATTACGGACAGGGATCGGAAGGGGCTTTCTTT.

The chain recombines TRBV29-1 with TRBJ1-5; a weak D match, TRBD1 (6 bases). There are 14 residues in the CDR3. Per the germline V gene, CDR1 is SQVTM and CDR2 is ANQGSEA. Trimming took 5 bases from V and 7 from J, leaving 18 bases between them. The CDR3 sequence is CSVSTEFGGQPQHF. CDR3 sequence (DNA): TGCAGCGTTTCTACCGAGTTCGGGGGCCAGCCCCAGCATTTT.

In nucleotides, the CDR3 is TGTGCCAGCAGCCCACAGGGCGGACCCTACGAGCAGTACTTC. Amino acids: CASSPQGGPYEQYF. The gene calls are TRBV7-8 and TRBJ2-7, with D perhaps TRBD1 (6 bases). The CDR3 has 14 residues. The V gene's germline CDR1 is SGHVS and CDR2 FQNEAQ. V gave up 5 bases and J gave up 2 bases, with 13 bases separating them.